The next 29 T cell receptor beta chains were all read from a single sample in a study of T cell responses to AZD1222 COVID-19 vaccine. TCRdb's copy holds only in-frame clones and misses some; the assay was immunoSEQ multiplex PCR. The profile shows some 100,000 clones, around 90% of them singletons. Sequencing was performed on peripheral blood, taken on day 0 of AZD1222 vaccination. Receptor source: an adult in good health.

V and J are TRBV11-2 and TRBJ2-3; D gene ambiguous. V lost 3 bases to trimming and J lost 9 bases, with 7 bases between them. The CDR3 sequence is 11 residues long. Germline loops: CDR1 SGHAT, CDR2 FQNNGV. CDR3 in DNA: TGTGCCAGCAGCTTTTCGGAGACGCAGTATTTT. This translates into CASSFSETQYF.

V usage is TRBV18 and J usage is TRBJ2-7; no firm D call. The germline gives CDR1 KGHSH, CDR2 LQKENI. V was trimmed by 3 bases and J by 2 bases, leaving 11 bases between them. The CDR3 sequence is 14 residues long. CDR3 sequence reads: CASSPAQGPYEQYF. In DNA form, the CDR3 reads TGTGCCAGCTCACCGGCGCAAGGACCCTACGAGCAGTACTTC. The full variable domain, its missing parts supplied by reference TRBV18 and TRBJ2-7, is NAGVMQNPRHLVRRRGQEARLRCSPMKGHSHVYWYRQLPEEGLKFMVYLQKENIIDESGMPKERFSAEFPKEGPSILRIQQVVRGDSAAYFCASSPAQGPYEQYFGPGTRLTVT.

This clone showed up just once. The chain links TRBV18 to TRBJ1-6; D remains unclear. Germline CDR1 is KGHSH and CDR2 is LQKENI. The CDR3 extends over 12 amino acids. Deletions cut 0 bases from V and 15 bases from J, with 9 bases between. The CDR3 loop is CASSPPGQNLHF. The CDR3 bases are TGTGCCAGCTCACCACCGGGTCAAAACCTCCACTTT.

The rearrangement links TRBV6-5 to TRBJ1-1; D uncertain. The CDR3 is made up of 13 amino acids. Germline V CDR1 and CDR2: MNHEY, SVGAGI. Trimming stripped 4 bases from V and 3 bases from J, with 9 bases between. The CDR3 region is CASSFSRDTEAFF. As DNA, the CDR3 is TGTGCCAGCAGTTTTTCCCGTGACACTGAAGCTTTCTTT.

The chain employs TRBV5-1 and TRBJ2-2; maybe TRBD2 (5 bases). CDR3 length: 14 amino acids. Germline V gene lookup returns CDR1 SGHRS and CDR2 YFSETQ. Between the trimmed V and J ends, which lost 4 bases and 0 bases, there was a span of 7 bases. CDR3 DNA sequence: TGCGCCAGCAGCCGGGATACGAACACCGGGGAGCTGTTTTTT. It yields the protein CASSRDTNTGELFF.

The chain uses TRBV2 and TRBJ1-5; 10 bases line up with TRBD1. V lost 8 bases to trimming and J lost 7 bases; unmatched junction nucleotides: 8. Germline V gives CDR1 SNHLY, CDR2 FYNNEI. The CDR3 runs to 14 residues. The CDR3 reads CASGGTGVRQPQHF. CDR3 nucleotides: TGTGCCAGCGGCGGGACAGGGGTCAGGCAGCCCCAGCATTTT.

The J gene is TRBJ2-5, the V gene TRBV19; D call uncertain. The V end was cut by 3 bases, the J end by 0 bases, with 8 bases between. Germline V gene data show CDR1 as LNHDA and CDR2 as SQIVND (reference sequence). This CDR3 has 14 residues. The CDR3 sequence: CASSMGRYQETQYF. CDR3 bases: TGTGCCAGTAGTATGGGCAGATACCAAGAGACCCAGTACTTC.

This chain connects TRBV4-1 to TRBJ2-7; D remains ambiguous. CDR3 length: 15 amino acids. The germline V gene encodes CDR1 MGHRA and CDR2 YSYEKL. Trimming took 0 bases from V and 4 from J, leaving 13 bases between them. The DNA for the CDR3 is TGCGCCAGCAGCCAAGAAAAATCACTCGCATACGAGCAGTACTTC. Residues: CASSQEKSLAYEQYF.

The chain is built from TRBV27 and TRBJ2-7; D unresolved. Trimming removed 3 bases from V and 4 bases from J, with 16 bases in between. The germline CDR1 and CDR2 sequences are MNHEY and SMNVEV (reference sequence). This CDR3 comprises 15 residues. The CDR3 spells CASSLTPLPQYEQYF. The DNA for the CDR3 is TGTGCCAGCAGTTTGACTCCCCTTCCACAATACGAGCAGTACTTC.

The chain has TRBV5-1 and TRBJ1-2, with unresolved D. V shed 7 bases and J shed 4 bases, with 8 bases lying between them. This CDR3 is 11 amino acids long. Germline CDR1 and CDR2: SGHRS and YFSETQ. The CDR3 region is CASGEFYGYTF. CDR3 in DNA: TGCGCCAGCGGGGAGTTCTATGGCTACACCTTC.

The chain is built from TRBV5-1 and TRBJ1-3; 11 nucleotides line up with TRBD1. CDR1 is SGHRS, CDR2 YFSETQ, per germline. The CDR3 loop spans 16 amino acids. J gave up 4 bases and V 2 bases, and 5 bases lay outside the gene matches. CDR3 coding DNA: TGCGCCAGCAGCTTCGGACAGGGGGCAGACGGAAACACCATATATTTT. Protein product: CASSFGQGADGNTIYF. Supplemented by reference TRBV5-1 and TRBJ1-3, the full variable domain reads KAGVTQTPRYLIKTRGQQVTLSCSPISGHRSVSWYQQTPGQGLQFLFEYFSETQRNKGNFPGRFSGRQFSNSRSEMNVSTLELGDSALYLCASSFGQGADGNTIYFGEGSWLTVV.

This rearrangement joins TRBV5-1 to TRBJ2-7; 8 positions agree with TRBD2. This CDR3 spans 14 amino acids. V gave up 4 bases and J gave up 2 bases; unmatched junction bases: 5. Germline V CDR1 and CDR2: SGHRS, YFSETQ. CDR3 sequence: CASSRLAGPYEQYF. Here the CDR3 DNA reads TGCGCCAGCAGCCGGCTAGCGGGCCCCTACGAGCAGTACTTC.

The chain uses TRBV6-5 and TRBJ2-2, with D unresolved. Deletions cut 4 bases from V and 2 bases from J, with 8 bases between. Germline lookup yields CDR1 MNHEY and CDR2 SVGAGI. This CDR3 is 14 amino acids long. The CDR3, as DNA: TGTGCCAGCAGTTCCCCCCGAAACACCGGGGAGCTGTTTTTT. Protein: CASSSPRNTGELFF.

The chain joins TRBV6-5 to TRBJ1-1, with TRBD1 as a possible D gene (5 bases). Germline CDR1 and CDR2: MNHEY and SVGAGI. This CDR3 comprises 15 residues. Trimming stripped 1 base from V and 1 base from J, with 10 bases between. The CDR3 region has the DNA TGTGCCAGCAGTTACTGGGGGAGGTCGAACACTGAAGCTTTCTTT. Translating it yields CASSYWGRSNTEAFF.

The chain uses TRBV13 and TRBJ1-2, with D unclear. Trimming left V 2 bases short and J 8 bases short, with 18 bases between. There are 15 residues in the CDR3. Per germline, CDR1 PRHDT and CDR2 FYEKMQ (reference sequence). CDR3 coding DNA: TGTGCCAGCAGCTTAAGGGCAGTAGCTGCTGGGGGCTACACCTTC. Residues: CASSLRAVAAGGYTF.

This chain uses TRBV5-1 with TRBJ1-5, with D unclear. Trimming took 4 bases from V and 0 from J, leaving 8 bases between them. The CDR3 is made up of 14 amino acids. The germline CDR1 and CDR2 sequences are SGHRS and YFSETQ. This chain's CDR3 is CASSTGLSNQPQHF. The CDR3 DNA reads TGCGCCAGCAGCACCGGCCTTAGCAATCAGCCCCAGCATTTT. Full variable domain (missing parts from reference TRBV5-1 and TRBJ1-5): KAGVTQTPRYLIKTRGQQVTLSCSPISGHRSVSWYQQTPGQGLQFLFEYFSETQRNKGNFPGRFSGRQFSNSRSEMNVSTLELGDSALYLCASSTGLSNQPQHFGDGTRLSIL.

The CDR3: CASTPPGGAGEKLFF. Written as DNA, the CDR3 is TGTGCCAGCACCCCGCCCGGGGGCGCGGGGGAAAAACTGTTTTTT. This chain uses TRBV5-6 with TRBJ1-4; a possible D gene is TRBD1 (6 bases). CDR3 length: 15 residues. Trimming pared 6 bases from V and 8 bases from J, leaving 20 bases between. In germline, CDR1 is SGHDT, CDR2 YYEEEE.

The chain links TRBV30 to TRBJ1-5; D is perhaps TRBD1 (5 bases). Per the germline V gene, CDR1 is GTSNPN and CDR2 is SVGIG (reference sequence). The V gene lost 3 bases and the J gene lost 3 bases, with 15 bases spanning the gap. This CDR3 is 15 amino acids long. As DNA, the CDR3 is TGTGCCTGGAGGAGGGGCGAGGGTTTCAATCAGCCCCAGCATTTT. It codes for CAWRRGEGFNQPQHF.

The chain uses TRBV4-1 and TRBJ1-2, with D tentatively TRBD1 (5 bases). V was shortened by 1 base and J by 9 bases, with 9 bases between the two germline ends. Per germline, CDR1 MGHRA and CDR2 YSYEKL. The CDR3 covers 12 residues. CDR3 residues: CASSQARASYTF. The CDR3 bases are TGCGCCAGCAGCCAAGCCAGGGCAAGCTACACCTTC.

The chain employs TRBV11-1 and TRBJ1-1; TRBD1 might be the D (5 bases). The length of the CDR3 is 13 residues. Trimming cost V 1 base and J 5 bases, with 8 bases left between them. CDR1 and CDR2 (germline): SGHAT, FQDESV (reference sequence). The CDR3 DNA follows: TGTGCCAGCAGCTTAGTCGGGGGAACTGAAGCTTTCTTT. Its translation is CASSLVGGTEAFF. Using reference TRBV11-1 and TRBJ1-1 for the parts outside the CDR3, the full variable domain is EAEVAQSPRYKITEKSQAVAFWCDPISGHATLYWYRQILGQGPELLVQFQDESVVDDSQLPKDRFSAERLKGVDSTLKIQPAELGDSAMYLCASSLVGGTEAFFGQGTRLTVV.

The V gene is TRBV27, the J gene TRBJ2-1, with 12 bases lining up with TRBD2. CDR1 is MNHEY, CDR2 SMNVEV, per germline (reference sequence). The CDR3 covers 15 residues. With 1 base clipped from V and 8 bases from J, the junction kept 3 bases outside the gene matches. CDR3 in DNA: TGTGCCAGCAGTTTATGGACTAGCGGGATGGATGAGCAGTTCTTC. This encodes CASSLWTSGMDEQFF.

This chain's CDR3 is CASDRGPSSYNEQFF. CDR3 nucleotides: TGTGCCAGCGACAGGGGCCCAAGCTCCTACAATGAGCAGTTCTTC. The chain uses TRBV7-6 and TRBJ2-1, with 8 bases that match TRBD1. Germline-derived CDR1 and CDR2 are SGHVS and FNYEAQ. V was pared by 8 bases and J by 0 bases, with 6 bases of the junction left unmatched. This CDR3 spans 15 amino acids.

The chain uses TRBV5-1 and TRBJ2-1; D gene ambiguous. This CDR3 spans 15 amino acids. CDR1 is SGHRS, CDR2 YFSETQ, per germline. The V end lost 0 bases, the J end lost 0 bases, and 7 bases lay between the germline ends. CDR3 bases: TGCGCCAGCAGCTTGGTGGGCGGCTCCTACAATGAGCAGTTCTTC. It encodes CASSLVGGSYNEQFF. Complete variable domain (other parts from reference TRBV5-1 and TRBJ2-1): KAGVTQTPRYLIKTRGQQVTLSCSPISGHRSVSWYQQTPGQGLQFLFEYFSETQRNKGNFPGRFSGRQFSNSRSEMNVSTLELGDSALYLCASSLVGGSYNEQFFGPGTRLTVL.

This clone was seen at least ten times. The chain has TRBV2 and TRBJ1-1, with unresolved D. Germline values: CDR1 SNHLY, CDR2 FYNNEI. This CDR3 contains 11 residues. Trimming pared 3 bases from V and 11 bases from J, leaving 10 bases between. CDR3 residues: CASSERVLAFF. In DNA, the CDR3 is TGTGCCAGCAGTGAGCGGGTTTTGGCTTTCTTT. Full variable domain (outside the CDR3, taken from reference TRBV2 and TRBJ1-1): EPEVTQTPSHQVTQMGQEVILRCVPISNHLYFYWYRQILGQKVEFLVSFYNNEISEKSEIFDDQFSVERPDGSNFTLKIRSTKLEDSAMYFCASSERVLAFFGQGTRLTVV.

This clone occurred a few times. CDR3: CASSIEVASGTSYEQYF. The DNA of the CDR3 is TGTGCCAGTAGTATAGAAGTTGCTAGCGGGACTTCCTACGAGCAGTACTTC. V gene TRBV19 combines with J gene TRBJ2-7; TRBD2 agrees at 9 bases. Germline CDR1 and CDR2: LNHDA and SQIVND (reference sequence). V shed 0 bases and J 1 base; nucleotides not matched to a gene: 7. The CDR3 is 17 amino acids.

The V call is TRBV12-3 or TRBV12-4, the J call TRBJ1-4; D is undetermined. V lost 8 bases and J lost 3, with 10 bases in between. The CDR3 spans 13 residues. CDR3 amino acids: CASGVEANEKLFF. DNA for the CDR3: TGTGCCAGCGGTGTTGAGGCTAATGAAAAACTGTTTTTT.

This rearrangement joins TRBV5-4 to TRBJ2-3; D unresolved. This CDR3 has 12 amino acids. The V end was cut by 3 bases, the J end by 7 bases, with 9 bases between. CDR1 is SGHNT and CDR2 is YYREEE in the germline V gene (reference sequence). In nucleotides, the CDR3 is TGTGCCAGCAGCTCCGGCATGTATACGCAGTATTTT. Amino acids: CASSSGMYTQYF.

The chain has TRBV9 and TRBJ2-6, with D hard to call. Trimming removed 4 bases from V and 1 base from J, with 15 bases in between. The CDR3 has 17 residues. Germline CDR1 and CDR2: SGDLS and YYNGEE. The CDR3: CASSPRSGWSGANVLTF. In DNA form, the CDR3 reads TGTGCCAGCAGCCCTAGGTCAGGATGGTCTGGGGCCAACGTCCTGACTTTC. Looking up the rest from reference TRBV9 and TRBJ2-6 gives the full variable domain: DSGVTQTPKHLITATGQRVTLRCSPRSGDLSVYWYQQSLDQGLQFLIQYYNGEERAKGNILERFSAQQFPDLHSELNLSSLELGDSALYFCASSPRSGWSGANVLTFGAGSRLTVL.

V is TRBV2 and J is TRBJ1-1, with TRBD1 identical over 7 bases. CDR3 length: 15 residues. The junction had 7 bases not matched to a gene; V was cut back by 2 bases and J by 4 bases. Per the germline V gene, CDR1 is SNHLY and CDR2 is FYNNEI. The CDR3 region is CASSENRGVSTEAFF. The CDR3 DNA reads as TGTGCCAGCAGTGAAAACAGGGGAGTGAGCACTGAAGCTTTCTTT.